The 8 T cell receptor beta chains listed next were all sequenced from one sample in a study of T cells in Graves' hyperthyroidism and ophthalmopathy. TCR beta CDR3 regions were amplified from RNA. HTBI primers were the set used in a first-round RT-PCR of the TCR CDR3. TCRdb itself ran the multiplex PCR reads through MiXCR, one entry per CDR3 protein. The data hold some 340,000 distinct CDR3 sequences, with roughly an eighth observed a single time. Sequences were obtained from blood. The source of these receptors is a woman between 40 and 55 years old with Graves' ophthalmopathy.

CDR3 DNA: TGTGCCAGCAGTACACCTTCCGGAGGAATTTACGAGCAGTACTTC. Its protein product is CASSTPSGGIYEQYF. V gene TRBV28 combines with J gene TRBJ2-7; a weak D match, TRBD2 (5 bases). Germline V gene data show CDR1 as MDHEN and CDR2 as SYDVKM. Between the trimmed V and J ends, which lost 5 bases and 4 bases, there was a span of 18 bases. The CDR3 is 15 amino acids. The whole variable domain, remainder taken from reference TRBV28 and TRBJ2-7, is DVKVTQSSRYLVKRTGEKVFLECVQDMDHENMFWYRQDPGLGLRLIYFSYDVKMKEKGDIPEGYSVSREKKERFSLILESASTNQTSMYLCASSTPSGGIYEQYFGPGTRLTVT.

This clonotype was detected only a few times. The chain combines TRBV2 with TRBJ1-6; D unresolved. The V and J ends lost 7 bases and 7 bases respectively, with 14 bases between them. The CDR3 sequence is 14 residues long. From germline, CDR1 is SNHLY and CDR2 FYNNEI. CDR3 sequence: CASKTRASNSPLHF. CDR3 nucleotides: TGTGCCAGCAAGACCCGGGCCTCAAATTCACCCCTCCACTTT.

This clonotype showed up many times. The chain combines TRBV11-3 with TRBJ2-1, with no clear D. Germline V gene data show CDR1 as SGHNT and CDR2 as YENEEA. Trimming removed 5 bases at V and 0 bases at J, with 14 bases between. The CDR3 is made up of 16 amino acids. CDR3 DNA sequence: TGTGCCAGCAGCCCGATTCCCGTTCTCTCCTACAATGAGCAGTTCTTC. This translates into CASSPIPVLSYNEQFF.

The chain couples TRBV12-3 or TRBV12-4 to TRBJ1-6; D is possibly TRBD1 (5 bases). This CDR3 spans 11 amino acids. The germline V and J ends were trimmed by 5 bases and 14 bases, with 10 bases remaining between them. The CDR3 region has the DNA TGTGCCAGCAGTCCGGGACCAACCCTCCACTTT. It encodes CASSPGPTLHF.

This clonotype has a count of ten or more. In DNA, the CDR3 is TGTGCCAGCAGCCCCTGGGGTCTGGGATCCTACGAGCAGTACTTC. Translation gives CASSPWGLGSYEQYF. This sequence joins TRBV7-6 and TRBJ2-7; no reliable D call. Germline assignment: CDR1 SGHVS and CDR2 FNYEAQ. Trimming stripped 5 bases from V and 1 base from J, with 15 bases between. The CDR3 sequence is 15 residues long.

This clonotype was seen ten or more times. The chain carries TRBV6-1 and TRBJ1-1; perhaps TRBD1 as D (6 bases). Per the germline V gene, CDR1 is MNHNS and CDR2 is SASEGT. The CDR3 consists of 14 residues. The V end lost 6 bases, the J end lost 5 bases, and 16 bases lay between the germline ends. CDR3 sequence reads: CASRNRWGLTEAFF. The CDR3 DNA reads TGTGCCAGCAGAAACAGGTGGGGGCTAACTGAAGCTTTCTTT.

The chain combines TRBV20-1 with TRBJ2-4; the D is unclear. Germline CDR1 and CDR2: DFQATT and SNEGSKA (reference sequence). V lost 0 bases and J lost 9, with 15 bases in between. This CDR3 spans 14 amino acids. Here the CDR3 DNA reads TGCAGTGCTAGAGATATTTGGGGTTTAGGCATTCAGTACTTC. Its translation is CSARDIWGLGIQYF.

This clonotype was detected ten times or more. The chain joins TRBV10-3 to TRBJ2-7; 8 bases are shared with TRBD2. The ends lost 7 bases at V and 0 bases at J; junction bases unmatched: 11. The CDR3 runs to 16 residues. CDR1 and CDR2 from the germline V gene are ENHRY and SYGVKD. CDR3 DNA sequence: TGTGCCATCACGTCCAGCGGGGGCCTAAGCTCCTACGAGCAGTACTTC. It translates to CAITSSGGLSSYEQYF.